What follows are 13 T cell receptor beta chains derived from one specimen sequenced in a study of cytomegalovirus exposure and HLA in healthy donors. Primers included in the PCR were 60 Vbeta and 13 Jbeta primers. Sequencing used immunoSEQ multiplex PCR; TCRdb keeps in-frame clones, though not all of them. The sample has over 100,000 clones, around 79% seen once. Sequenced input: PBMCs. The receptors stem from a woman between 40 and 50 years old in good health and CMV-seronegative.

The V call is TRBV6-5, the J call TRBJ2-3; 7 bases fit TRBD2. The CDR3 sequence is 14 residues long. Trimming cost V 6 bases and J 6 bases; bases outside gene matches: 9. CDR1 and CDR2 (germline): MNHEY, SVGAGI. The CDR3, as DNA: TGTGCCAGCAGACCGAGACTAGCATCCGATACGCAGTATTTT. Its translation: CASRPRLASDTQYF.

This clone was picked up one time. The chain joins TRBV2 to TRBJ2-4; 8 bases are a match to TRBD1. The junction had 5 bases not matched to a gene; V was cut back by 3 bases and J by 4 bases. Looked up from germline, CDR1 is SNHLY and CDR2 is FYNNEI. The CDR3 runs to 15 residues. The CDR3 sequence: CASSERTGLKNIQYF. CDR3 nucleotide sequence: TGTGCCAGCAGTGAGCGGACAGGGCTTAAAAACATTCAGTACTTC.

The rearrangement uses TRBV28 and TRBJ1-2, with D tentatively TRBD1 (5 bases). This CDR3 region has 13 residues. Germline V gene lookup returns CDR1 MDHEN and CDR2 SYDVKM. V gave up 8 bases and J gave up 8 bases, with 18 bases separating them. As DNA, the CDR3 is TGTGCCAGCCTCCATGTGGGCGCAGGGGGCTACACCTTC. Translated: CASLHVGAGGYTF.

In its sample, this clone was seen once. The gene calls are TRBV25-1 and TRBJ1-2, with 7 bases lining up with TRBD1. This CDR3 has 13 residues. CDR1 and CDR2 (germline): MGHDK, SYGVNS. V lost 6 bases, J lost 7 bases, and 8 bases stayed unmatched. The CDR3 nucleotides are TGTGCCAGCAGCTACGGGACAGCCTGTGGCTACACCTTC. Translation: CASSYGTACGYTF.

This clone was recorded once. This chain uses TRBV29-1 with TRBJ2-4, with 7 bases identical to TRBD1. The CDR3 consists of 12 residues. Germline assignment: CDR1 SQVTM and CDR2 ANQGSEA. For the CDR3, the DNA is TGCAGTCACGGGACAGCTAGAAACATTCAGTACTTC. Translation gives CSHGTARNIQYF.

This clone was recorded only once. This chain uses TRBV10-3 with TRBJ2-1; 9 bases are a match to TRBD1. CDR1 is ENHRY, CDR2 SYGVKD, per germline. Trimming removed 6 bases from V and 0 bases from J; junction bases left unmatched: 3. The CDR3 totals 15 residues. The chain's CDR3 is CAIRGQGTSYNEQFF. DNA of the CDR3: TGTGCCATCAGGGGACAGGGAACCTCCTACAATGAGCAGTTCTTC.

The chain employs TRBV19 and TRBJ1-5; D is possibly TRBD1 (5 bases). The germline V gene encodes CDR1 LNHDA and CDR2 SQIVND (reference sequence). The CDR3 has 14 residues. Trimming stripped 3 bases from V and 0 bases from J, with 6 bases between. The CDR3 sequence: CASSIDSSNQPQHF. Here the CDR3 DNA reads TGTGCCAGTAGTATTGACAGTAGCAATCAGCCCCAGCATTTT.

In this sample, this clone turned up a few times. The CDR3 DNA follows: TGTGCCAGCAGCTCGGACTCACTCCTCTATGGCTACACCTTC. Translation gives CASSSDSLLYGYTF. The V and J genes are TRBV7-9 and TRBJ1-2; D is ambiguous. Germline V gene sequence: CDR1 SEHNR, CDR2 FQNEAQ (reference sequence). V was clipped by 4 bases and J by 4 bases, with 13 bases between them. The CDR3 length is 14 residues.

This clone was recorded at least ten times. The rearrangement links TRBV28 to TRBJ2-7; 10 bases match TRBD1. Germline V gene lookup returns CDR1 MDHEN and CDR2 SYDVKM. Trimming took 7 bases from V and 3 from J; bases not matched to a gene: 6. The CDR3 runs 14 residues. The CDR3 protein is CASTLGDRGYEQYF. CDR3 in DNA: TGTGCCAGCACCCTGGGGGACAGGGGCTACGAGCAGTACTTC.

This clone was observed once. The gene calls are TRBV29-1 and TRBJ2-3; a weak D match, TRBD2 (6 bases). CDR1 is SQVTM and CDR2 is ANQGSEA in the germline V gene. Trimming cost V 6 bases and J 4 bases, with 11 bases left between them. The CDR3 runs to 12 residues. The DNA for the CDR3 is TGCAGCGTCGAGTCGGGGGCAGATACGCAGTATTTT. This gives the protein CSVESGADTQYF.

The chain is built from TRBV7-8 and TRBJ1-4; D is uncertain. CDR1 SGHVS and CDR2 FQNEAQ come from the germline V gene. This CDR3 spans 15 amino acids. V was cut by 5 bases and J by 11 bases, with 21 bases left in between. CDR3 nucleotides: TGTGCCAGCAGCGCGACCGGAGTGAGACTTGATAAACTGTTTTTT. Amino acids: CASSATGVRLDKLFF. Full variable domain (missing parts from reference TRBV7-8 and TRBJ1-4): GAGVSQSPRYKVAKRGQDVALRCDPISGHVSLFWYQQALGQGPEFLTYFQNEAQLDKSGLPSDRFFAERPEGSVSTLKIQRTQQEDSAVYLCASSATGVRLDKLFFGSGTQLSVL.

There are a few counts of this clone. V and J are TRBV9 and TRBJ1-2; TRBD1 matches 7 bases. This CDR3 is built from 14 residues. J was trimmed by 11 bases and V by 0 bases; bases with no gene match: 10. From germline, CDR1 is SGDLS and CDR2 YYNGEE. DNA of the CDR3: TGTGCCAGCAGCGTAGGGGCAGGGGGGTGGTCGTACACCTTC. This sequence encodes CASSVGAGGWSYTF.

This chain links TRBV7-9 with TRBJ2-7, with 9 nucleotides matching TRBD2. The trim removed 7 bases at V and 3 bases at J, leaving 10 bases unmatched. The germline V gene encodes CDR1 SEHNR and CDR2 FQNEAQ (reference sequence). The CDR3 totals 15 residues. This CDR3 is CASTPQGLASYEQYF. As DNA, the CDR3 is TGTGCCAGCACCCCTCAAGGACTAGCGAGCTACGAGCAGTACTTC.